This T cell receptor beta chain was captured in a study of T cells after yellow fever vaccination. General study findings and limits: Post-booster repertoires again held most primary-vaccination clones (around 95% CD4, roughly 88% CD8).

This clonotype was counted many times. Its antigen is as yet unknown. Each CDR3 protein is one row after TCRdb ran MiXCR on the 5' RACE reads. Of 300,000 to 450,000 distinct CDR3 sequences in the sample, roughly 7.5% were seen once. The CDR3 runs to 13 residues. V dropped 0 bases and J dropped 7 bases, with 7 bases sitting between them. From germline, CDR1 is LGHDT and CDR2 YNNKEL (reference sequence). The TCR was taken from a man aged 18 to 29 who received the YFV17D yellow fever vaccine. V is TRBV3-1 and J is TRBJ1-5, with D maybe TRBD1 (6 bases). The source material was PBMCs, sampled about 41 days after the first yellow fever vaccination. The CDR3 here is CASSQDRGQPQHF. The DNA of the CDR3 is TGTGCCAGCAGCCAAGACAGGGGCCAGCCCCAGCATTTT.